The T cell receptor (beta chain) described here comes from a study of T cells in Graves' hyperthyroidism and ophthalmopathy (dated 2019 in TCRdb). Regarding the complete study: Peripheral blood samples were taken at the time of initial diagnosis, prior to any treatment. To identify TCR V-J signatures that set the groups apart, the researchers used a discovery cohort of 95 to 100 patients, made up of about 44 with Graves' ophthalmopathy and some 60 with stable Graves' hyperthyroidism. The 100 or so discovery patients were divided at random into training and test sets in a 7:3 ratio. After blood sampling, hyperthyroidism patients were treated with methimazole at a starting dose of 30 mg daily, and ophthalmopathy patients were treated with high-dose intravenous methylprednisolone. According to the paper, TCR Vbeta CDR3 sequencing was carried out on 135 peripheral blood samples, which came from 40 to 45 ophthalmopathy, 70 to 80 hyperthyroidism and approximately 17 progressor patients. An independent validation cohort of under 20 hyperthyroidism patients and about 16 patients who later progressed to ophthalmopathy tested prospective prediction of ophthalmopathy. In addition, the study compared T-cell repertoires in thyroid tissue and in blood from about six Graves' hyperthyroidism patients.

The TCR beta CDR3 regions were amplified from the RNA transcripts. A first-round RT-PCR of the TCR CDR3 used the HTBI primer set with the Qiagen OneStep RT-PCR kit. Libraries were constructed in a second round of multiplex PCR, after which size selection and purification were performed. The libraries were sequenced on an Illumina HiSeq2000 using paired-end 100 bp reads. Processing in the source paper ran as follows. SOAPnuke was used to process the raw data, removing reads that contained adapters or uncalled bases, had a mean Phred below 15, or lacked an exact match to the constant primer or identifier. COPE v1.2.5 was used to merge high-quality paired reads, and clonotypes were defined as unique nucleotide sequences. Clonotypes were aligned to IMGT TRBV, TRBD and TRBJ reference segments using MiTCR v1.1. Analysis was restricted to V-J combinations with a frequency above 0.0001, which covered about 99% of repertoires. The TCS score was defined as F50 (clonal expansion) divided by E x V (chaos), with BLOSUM62-based TCRdist calculated between CDR3 peptides within each V-J. Welch's t-statistics and random forest reduced fewer than 600 V-J features to around 14, which were used in a naive Bayes classifier (R e1071). TCRdb reanalyzed the raw reads on its own, using fastp at Q25 for trimming and MiXCR for clone calling, and kept in-frame beta chains. Each record represents a unique CDR3 protein, reported with the most common genes and DNA among its rows. It is TCRdb's table, rather than the study itself, that gives the V and J calls and clone size. The sample contains a few hundred thousand distinct CDR3 sequences, about 14% of them found a single time. The top ten constitute about 14% of the sample.

Hyperthyroidism patients were newly diagnosed, with disease duration under 2 months, and aged 18 to 65 years. Exclusion was applied to patients with uncontrolled infections, other autoimmune diseases, pregnancy or lactation. Diagnoses were established on the basis of clinical symptoms, serum thyroxine and TRAb, thyroid ultrasound, and orbital computed tomography. Blood from progressor patients was collected at the time of first diagnosis with hyperthyroidism, before any ophthalmopathy symptoms had appeared. PBMCs were separated from roughly 10 ml of fresh peripheral blood using Ficoll-Paque density gradient centrifugation. Patients classed as progressors first received a Graves' hyperthyroidism diagnosis and then went on to develop ophthalmopathy during follow-up. Trizol reagent was used to extract total RNA, and RNA quality was then checked on an Agilent 2100 Bioanalyzer. The germline V end is reduced by 0 bases and the J end by 4 bases; junction bases left unmatched: 2. Per the germline V gene (reference sequence), SGHKS is the CDR1 and YYEKEE is the CDR2. The CDR3, from cysteine to phenylalanine, totals 14 residues. CDR3 DNA is the only sequence kept; it has 42 bases, read in frame from the first base.

Study-level results and caveats: Most expanded thyroid clonotypes (frequency above 0.001) were also detected in blood, suggesting blood repertoires may reflect thyroid immune responses. Ophthalmopathy was separated from stable hyperthyroidism by a 13 V-J signature model, with around 90% sensitivity and about 81% specificity obtained in cross-validation and 80%/75% obtained in testing. In validation, the model predicted progression to ophthalmopathy with 65% to 71% sensitivity and approximately 74% specificity, a median of approximately 6.7 months before onset. No statistical method was used to set the sample size in advance, and investigators knew the group allocation.

This clonotype has at least ten counts. Its antigen is currently not known. The input lacks base qualities; no much larger clone sits a single base away. The sequenced sample consisted of blood. The receptor comes from a woman between 40 and 55 years old with Graves' hyperthyroidism that later progressed to Graves' ophthalmopathy. The chain is encoded by TRBV5-5 joined to TRBJ2-3; 7 bases in the junction line up with TRBD2. The bases are TGTGCCAGCAGCTTGGGCGGGGGTGCAGATACGCAGTATTTT. It codes for CASSLGGGADTQYF.